The rows below give T cell receptor beta chains drawn from one sample of a study of OX40 agonist ivuxolimab in advanced cancers. Generated by immunoSEQ multiplex PCR, the TCRdb table keeps only in-frame clones and is missing some. The repertoire has roughly 86,000 clones, 70% to 90% of them found once; the top ten carry over 1.5%. The sample consisted of CD4+ or CD8+ T cells sorted from blood, taken in a trial of the OX40 agonist ivuxolimab. The receptors derive from an adult with an advanced solid tumor such as melanoma, head and neck, liver or kidney cancer. Each CDR3 is given with its conserved first and last residue.

j_call: TRBJ2-2
v_call: TRBV28
cdr3_aa: CASRRTGTRANTGELFF

j_call: TRBJ1-1
v_call: TRBV10-3
cdr3_aa: CAISPQGRAPRNTEAFF

j_call: TRBJ2-5
v_call: TRBV27
cdr3_aa: CASSPGRFETQYF

j_call: TRBJ2-3
v_call: TRBV5-4
cdr3_aa: CASSQDHRTDTQYF

j_call: TRBJ2-3
v_call: TRBV28
cdr3_aa: CASSDSPTDTQYF

j_call: TRBJ2-4
v_call: TRBV11-2
cdr3_aa: CASSHAGTEFLAKNIQYF

j_call: TRBJ2-7
v_call: TRBV7-2
cdr3_aa: CASSRDSSYEQYF

j_call: TRBJ2-3
v_call: TRBV29-1
cdr3_aa: CSVDGQYF

j_call: TRBJ2-2
v_call: TRBV29-1
cdr3_aa: CSVVGGRRESGELFF

j_call: TRBJ1-1
v_call: TRBV7-9
cdr3_aa: CASSWDSPTEAFF

j_call: TRBJ2-7
v_call: TRBV7-6
cdr3_aa: CASSLLQEGEQYF

j_call: TRBJ2-7
v_call: TRBV4-2
cdr3_aa: CASSQDSMRQDSEQYF

j_call: TRBJ2-2
v_call: TRBV7-6
cdr3_aa: CASSSLVSTGELFF

j_call: TRBJ2-3
v_call: TRBV11-2
cdr3_aa: CASSWPLAGEVRSTDTQYF

j_call: TRBJ1-2
v_call: TRBV28
cdr3_aa: CASVRDRGYGYTF

j_call: TRBJ1-6
v_call: TRBV7-9
cdr3_aa: CASSTRDRGKDSPLHF

j_call: TRBJ2-7
v_call: TRBV14
cdr3_aa: CASSFRRGGEQYF

j_call: TRBJ2-2
v_call: TRBV9
cdr3_aa: CASSVDAGPTGELFF

j_call: TRBJ1-3
v_call: TRBV4-3
cdr3_aa: CASSQDHMWRRNTIYF

j_call: TRBJ2-2
v_call: TRBV1
cdr3_aa: CTSSLSGGAGTGELFF

j_call: TRBJ2-1
v_call: TRBV10-3
cdr3_aa: CAISEGDRGPNEQFF

j_call: TRBJ1-5
v_call: TRBV5-5
cdr3_aa: CASSLTGQVNQPQHF

j_call: TRBJ1-3
v_call: TRBV19
cdr3_aa: CASSGTVSGNTIYF

j_call: TRBJ2-7
v_call: TRBV5-1
cdr3_aa: CASSSQPGGIYEQYF

j_call: TRBJ2-2
v_call: TRBV14
cdr3_aa: CASSQAWSGELFF

j_call: TRBJ1-1
v_call: TRBV7-6
cdr3_aa: CASSLASSNTEAFF

j_call: TRBJ2-3
v_call: TRBV28
cdr3_aa: CASSRGGEGDTQYF

j_call: TRBJ2-7
v_call: TRBV6-5
cdr3_aa: CASSYFHPEAGEQYF

j_call: TRBJ1-2
v_call: TRBV4-1
cdr3_aa: CASSPWTGDGYTF

j_call: TRBJ2-3
v_call: TRBV2
cdr3_aa: CASEEVAGARIPTYTQYF

j_call: TRBJ2-7
v_call: TRBV6-5
cdr3_aa: CASSYGTGAEQYF

j_call: TRBJ2-6
v_call: TRBV4-2
cdr3_aa: CASSLVSSGANVLTF

j_call: TRBJ2-2
v_call: TRBV27
cdr3_aa: CASRSAGVEAGELFF

j_call: TRBJ1-5
v_call: TRBV4-1
cdr3_aa: CASSQVRDSRQPQHF

j_call: TRBJ2-5
v_call: TRBV27
cdr3_aa: CASSTMDRSPRNF

j_call: TRBJ2-3
v_call: TRBV10-1
cdr3_aa: CASSGTALTDTQYF

j_call: TRBJ2-1
v_call: TRBV7-9
cdr3_aa: CASSRGYSYNEQFF

j_call: TRBJ2-4
v_call: TRBV18
cdr3_aa: CASRADLSEGKNIQYF

j_call: TRBJ1-4
v_call: TRBV6-1
cdr3_aa: CASLRDRGEKLFF

j_call: TRBJ1-1
v_call: TRBV6-5
cdr3_aa: CASRRSGNTEAFF

j_call: TRBJ2-3
v_call: TRBV7-6
cdr3_aa: CASSPMRTGNTDTQYF

j_call: TRBJ2-3
v_call: TRBV11-3
cdr3_aa: CASSSDGASTDTQYF

j_call: TRBJ1-1
v_call: TRBV6-1
cdr3_aa: CASRRQIENTEAFF

j_call: TRBJ2-1
v_call: TRBV7-9
cdr3_aa: CASRKQGSSYNEQFF

j_call: TRBJ2-1
v_call: TRBV2
cdr3_aa: CASSEEGVEQFF

j_call: TRBJ1-1
v_call: TRBV7-2
cdr3_aa: CASRTGTLNTEAFF

j_call: TRBJ2-1
v_call: TRBV6-6
cdr3_aa: CASRGLAGYNEQFF

j_call: TRBJ1-1
v_call: TRBV18
cdr3_aa: CASSMYRGQAFF

j_call: TRBJ2-2
v_call: TRBV19
cdr3_aa: CASRSRRGATGELFF

j_call: TRBJ2-5
v_call: TRBV11-2
cdr3_aa: CASSPHPGGNQETQYF

j_call: TRBJ2-7
v_call: TRBV18
cdr3_aa: CASSPGTSGAYEQYF

j_call: TRBJ2-5
v_call: TRBV2
cdr3_aa: CASHRAGETQYF

j_call: TRBJ1-2
v_call: TRBV5-1
cdr3_aa: CASSLGALANGYTF

j_call: TRBJ1-6
v_call: TRBV4-2
cdr3_aa: CASSWTGGDLHF

j_call: TRBJ1-2
v_call: TRBV29-1
cdr3_aa: CSVVPLYGYTF

j_call: TRBJ2-2
v_call: TRBV5-1
cdr3_aa: CASSLATDSIANTGELFF

j_call: TRBJ2-5
v_call: TRBV12-2
cdr3_aa: CASRLDREKTQYF